Shown below are 23 T cell receptor beta chains from a single sample sequenced in a study of blood T cell repertoires in COVID-19. Assay used: immunoSEQ multiplex PCR; TCRdb lists only in-frame clones, some missing. The table lists 240,000 or so clones, about four fifths of them singletons, with less than 3.5% in the top ten. Material for sequencing was peripheral blood. The receptors come from a woman younger than 35 with acute or convalescent COVID-19.

V and J are TRBV7-2 and TRBJ1-5; 12 bases are a match to TRBD1. This CDR3 is built from 17 residues. V lost 5 bases to trimming and J lost 5 bases; unmatched junction nucleotides: 10. Germline lookup yields CDR1 SGHTA and CDR2 FQGNSA. The CDR3 nucleotides read TGTGCCAGCAGCCCACGAGGGGGACAGGGGGCCTATCAGCCCCAGCATTTT. Amino acid sequence: CASSPRGGQGAYQPQHF.

A few counts support this clone. This chain uses TRBV6-5 with TRBJ2-5; D may be TRBD1 (6 bases). The CDR3 has 15 amino acids. Germline values: CDR1 MNHEY, CDR2 SVGAGI. Between the trimmed V and J ends, which lost 0 bases and 5 bases, there was a span of 13 bases. The CDR3 loop reads CASSYSGGPGETQYF. CDR3 in DNA: TGTGCCAGCAGTTACTCAGGGGGACCCGGGGAGACCCAGTACTTC.

The chain combines TRBV3-1 (or the pseudogene TRBV3-2) with TRBJ1-2; D is possibly TRBD1 (5 bases). CDR1 and CDR2 from the germline V gene are LGHDT and YNNKEL (reference sequence). V was clipped by 6 bases and J by 0 bases, with 29 bases between them. CDR3 length: 20 residues. DNA for the CDR3: TGTGCCAGCAGTCGGGTGGGGCCCGGACGTTCATGGTGGGCTAACTATGGCTACACCTTC. Its protein is CASSRVGPGRSWWANYGYTF.

This clone has a single count. This chain joins TRBV15 and TRBJ2-7; the D gene is possibly TRBD2 (5 bases). V was cut by 8 bases and J by 2 bases, with 13 bases left in between. Germline loops: CDR1 LNHNV, CDR2 YYDKDF (reference sequence). This CDR3 region has 13 residues. CDR3 amino acids: CATSHGNAYEQYF. As DNA, the CDR3 is TGTGCCACCTCTCACGGGAACGCCTACGAGCAGTACTTC.

The chain has TRBV27 and TRBJ1-3, with 7 bases lining up with TRBD1. There are 14 residues in the CDR3. J gave up 0 bases and V 8 bases, and 4 bases lay outside the gene matches. Per the germline V gene, CDR1 is MNHEY and CDR2 is SMNVEV (reference sequence). The DNA of the CDR3 is TGTGCCAGCCTACAGGGGCCCTCTGGAAACACCATATATTTT. Translated: CASLQGPSGNTIYF.

V gene TRBV5-1 combines with J gene TRBJ2-3, with a weak D call TRBD2 (6 bases). Germline CDR1 is SGHRS and CDR2 is YFSETQ. V shed 0 bases and J shed 3 bases, with 23 bases lying between them. The CDR3 runs to 19 residues. CDR3 sequence reads: CASSLGTGTYPSGTDTQYF. CDR3 in DNA: TGCGCCAGCAGCTTGGGAACCGGGACTTACCCCTCGGGTACAGATACGCAGTATTTT.

This chain uses TRBV11-2 with TRBJ2-1; maybe TRBD2 (5 bases). Trimming shortened V by 0 bases and J by 6 bases, and 27 bases separated the two germline ends. The germline V gene encodes CDR1 SGHAT and CDR2 FQNNGV. CDR3 length: 20 residues. The CDR3 sequence is CASSLEAPRRSDPQGNEQFF. CDR3 DNA sequence: TGTGCCAGCAGCTTAGAAGCCCCTCGGAGGAGCGACCCACAAGGCAATGAGCAGTTCTTC.

Details on this clone: The same CDR3 can be traced to other DNA sequences in this sample. The genes are TRBV28 and TRBJ1-1, with D hard to call. CDR3 size: 14 residues. Germline V gives CDR1 MDHEN, CDR2 SYDVKM. Deletions cut 1 base from V and 5 bases from J, with 11 bases between. Here the CDR3 DNA reads TGTGCCAGCAGTTTATCTGGAGGGAGGACTGAAGCTTTCTTT. Its protein is CASSLSGGRTEAFF.

This chain uses TRBV10-3 with TRBJ2-7, with 14 nucleotides matching TRBD2. Germline values: CDR1 ENHRY, CDR2 SYGVKD. The CDR3 totals 17 residues. Trimming removed 4 bases from V and 4 bases from J; junction bases left unmatched: 9. DNA of the CDR3: TGTGCCATCAGTGTCGCCGGGACTAGCGGGAGAAGGTACGAGCAGTACTTC. Translating gives CAISVAGTSGRRYEQYF.

The chain uses TRBV28 and TRBJ2-6; D may be TRBD2 (6 bases). Trimming cost V 11 bases and J 0 bases, with 17 bases left between them. Germline CDR1 is MDHEN and CDR2 is SYDVKM. The CDR3 is made up of 16 amino acids. CDR3 sequence reads: CAAGGTSPSGANVLTF. The CDR3 DNA sequence: TGTGCCGCCGGCGGGACTTCACCCTCTGGGGCCAACGTCCTGACTTTC.

The V call is TRBV5-1, the J call TRBJ1-1; maybe TRBD1 (6 bases). The germline gives CDR1 SGHRS, CDR2 YFSETQ. Between the trimmed V and J ends, which lost 0 bases and 6 bases, there was a span of 12 bases. This CDR3 is 14 amino acids long. This CDR3 reads CASSLGQGSAEAFF. CDR3 nucleotide sequence: TGCGCCAGCAGCTTGGGGCAGGGGAGCGCTGAAGCTTTCTTT.

This chain uses TRBV27 with TRBJ2-3; TRBD2 is a possible D gene (6 bases). V was pared by 8 bases and J by 2 bases, with 20 bases between. Germline V gene lookup returns CDR1 MNHEY and CDR2 SMNVEV (reference sequence). The CDR3 runs 16 residues. The CDR3 sequence is CASHPMLWRDTDTQYF. In DNA, the CDR3 is TGTGCCAGCCACCCAATGCTCTGGCGGGACACAGATACGCAGTATTTT.

This chain's CDR3 is CATSEQGVNEQFF. The CDR3 DNA reads as TGTGCCACCAGTGAACAAGGGGTGAACGAGCAGTTCTTC. The chain couples TRBV24-1 to TRBJ2-1; tentative D call: TRBD1 (5 bases). V was clipped by 4 bases and J by 10 bases, with 13 bases between them. The CDR3 contains 13 residues. Germline assignment: CDR1 KGHDR and CDR2 SFDVKD.

The chain recombines TRBV5-1 with TRBJ1-1, with 8 positions matching TRBD1. Germline V lookup: CDR1 SGHRS, CDR2 YFSETQ. With V trimmed by 1 base and J by 1 base, 3 bases remained unmatched. This CDR3 contains 15 residues. The CDR3 DNA is TGCGCCAGCAGCTTGCTAGGACAGGGGAACACTGAAGCTTTCTTT. Encoded protein: CASSLLGQGNTEAFF.

The J gene is TRBJ1-4, the V gene TRBV5-1; 9 bases match TRBD1. The germline V gene encodes CDR1 SGHRS and CDR2 YFSETQ. The CDR3 is 15 amino acids. V lost 2 bases to trimming and J lost 11 bases; unmatched junction nucleotides: 10. This CDR3 is CASSFGDRDLQKLFF. CDR3 in DNA: TGCGCCAGCAGCTTCGGGGACAGGGACTTGCAGAAACTGTTTTTT.

The V and J genes are TRBV29-1 and TRBJ2-7, with 7 nucleotides matching TRBD2. The germline V gene encodes CDR1 SQVTM and CDR2 ANQGSEA. The ends lost 1 base at V and 8 bases at J; junction bases unmatched: 8. This CDR3 has 13 amino acids. The CDR3 is CSVEATSARQQYF. The CDR3 DNA reads TGCAGCGTTGAAGCCACTAGCGCTCGACAGCAGTACTTC.

J is TRBJ2-3 and V is TRBV6-5; D not certain. V was pared by 0 bases and J by 4 bases, with 11 bases between. This CDR3 spans 15 amino acids. The germline gives CDR1 MNHEY, CDR2 SVGAGI. CDR3 in DNA: TGTGCCAGCAGTTACTCGACGACTGGTCCAGATACGCAGTATTTT. Translating it yields CASSYSTTGPDTQYF.

V is TRBV4-3 and J is TRBJ2-7; 7 positions match TRBD1. CDR3 length: 14 residues. J was trimmed by 6 bases and V by 4 bases; bases with no gene match: 9. CDR1 LGHNA and CDR2 YSLEER come from the germline V gene. The CDR3 sequence: CASSPSWTGGEQYF. The CDR3 nucleotides read TGCGCCAGCAGCCCCAGCTGGACAGGCGGCGAGCAGTACTTC.

This clone was seen a few times. Written as DNA, the CDR3 is TGTGCCAGCAGCCCGGAGACTAGCGGACCCACAGATACGCAGTATTTT. It yields the protein CASSPETSGPTDTQYF. The J gene is TRBJ2-3, the V gene TRBV9, with 9 bases aligning to TRBD2. CDR3 length: 16 residues. V lost 4 bases to trimming and J lost 2 bases; unmatched junction nucleotides: 8. Germline values: CDR1 SGDLS, CDR2 YYNGEE.

The chain combines TRBV12-3 or TRBV12-4 with TRBJ2-5; D possibly corresponds to TRBD2 (5 bases). The CDR3 is 13 residues long. Trimming took off 3 bases at V and 2 bases at J, with 7 bases between the two ends. DNA of the CDR3: TGTGCCAGCAGTTTTCCGGGGCAAGAGACCCAGTACTTC. This codes for CASSFPGQETQYF.

The CDR3 DNA reads as TGCGCCAGCAGCTCGCTTGTGCGGGGTATCTACAATGAGCAGTTCTTC. It encodes CASSSLVRGIYNEQFF. The V gene is TRBV5-1, the J gene TRBJ2-1; maybe TRBD2 (6 bases). Germline-derived CDR1 and CDR2 are SGHRS and YFSETQ. The germline V and J ends were trimmed by 3 bases and 3 bases, with 16 bases remaining between them. The CDR3 consists of 16 residues.

The chain combines TRBV4-3 with TRBJ2-7, with a possible D match to TRBD2 (5 bases). Trimming removed 4 bases from V and 2 bases from J, with 12 bases in between. The CDR3 runs 14 residues. The germline V gene has CDR1 LGHNA and CDR2 YSLEER. The CDR3 coding sequence is TGCGCCAGCAGCCCCACCACGGGGACCTACGAGCAGTACTTC. Its translation: CASSPTTGTYEQYF.

The chain employs TRBV19 and TRBJ1-2; D is undetermined. V lost 5 bases, J lost 8 bases, and 18 bases lay in between. The germline gives CDR1 LNHDA, CDR2 SQIVND (reference sequence). CDR3 length: 14 amino acids. The CDR3, as DNA: TGTGCCAGTAGTCCAAACCCCTGGGAGGAAGGCTACACCTTC. Amino acids: CASSPNPWEEGYTF.